This record looks at one T cell receptor beta chain sequence and its context. This sample is part of a study of blood T cell repertoires in COVID-19. Germline CDR1 and CDR2: SGHNT and YYREEE (reference sequence). This CDR3 region has 16 residues. V lost 0 bases and J lost 8, with 15 bases in between. Assay: immunoSEQ multiplex PCR; the TCRdb copy retains only in-frame clones and omits some. The sample lists approximately 230,000 clones, around 85% occurring once. The sample taken for sequencing was peripheral blood. The source is a man at least 80 years old with acute or convalescent COVID-19. The rearrangement uses TRBV5-4 and TRBJ1-6; possible D gene TRBD1, 5 bases. The CDR3 nucleotides are TGTGCCAGCAGCTTGGCCGGGGGGGTCCACCATTCACCCCTCCACTTT. Translation: CASSLAGGVHHSPLHF.